This TCR beta chain appears in the sequencing data of a study of blood T cell repertoires in COVID-19. Overall study context: Donors in the United States, Italy and Spain gave samples during acute or convalescent COVID-19. PBMCs, B-cell-depleted T cells, or T cells provided the cDNA or gDNA that made up the material.

Only in-frame clones appear in the TCRdb table, and some are missing; sequencing was by immunoSEQ multiplex PCR. This table has around 200,000 clones, around 85% appearing once. The V gene end was trimmed by 5 bases and the J gene end by 1 base; junction bases not matched to a gene: 12. The germline V gene encodes CDR1 SGHRS and CDR2 YFSETQ. The CDR3 runs to 19 residues. The clonotype was recovered from a woman under 40 who had recovered from COVID-19. The chain has TRBV5-1 and TRBJ2-1; the match to TRBD2 covers 13 bases. Input material: PBMCs or T cells enriched from blood (not recorded which). In nucleotides, the CDR3 is TGCGCCAGCAGGGCCACTGGACTAGCGGGAGTAGATTCCTACAATGAGCAGTTCTTC. Its translation is CASRATGLAGVDSYNEQFF.